Listed below are T cell receptor beta chains from one sample, sequenced in a study of control samples from healthy donors and cancer patients. Profiled with immunoSEQ multiplex PCR; TCRdb holds only in-frame clones, not every one. In the table there are 100,000 to 150,000 clones, about nine tenths of which are singletons. The specimen was blood. The receptors originated from a woman between 45 and 65 years old in good health. CDR3s include the opening cysteine and the closing phenylalanine or tryptophan. A D gene is named only where the DNA matches it firmly. Some rows have no size entry. The others give once, few or many, or a class for an expanded clone.

v_gene: TRBV5-1
d_gene: .
len: 16
j_gene: TRBJ2-1
abundance: .
CDR3aa: CASSLVSGSSYNEQFF
CDR3nt: TGCGCCAGCAGCTTGGTGTCGGGTTCTTCCTACAATGAGCAGTTCTTC

v_gene: TRBV10-3
d_gene: .
len: 15
j_gene: TRBJ2-7
abundance: .
CDR3aa: CAISVQRLDWYERYF
CDR3nt: TGTGCCATCAGTGTACAACGCCTTGATTGGTACGAGCGGTACTTC

v_gene: TRBV5-4
d_gene: .
len: 12
j_gene: TRBJ2-7
abundance: .
CDR3aa: CASSSEIYEQYF
CDR3nt: TGTGCCAGCAGCTCCGAGATTTACGAGCAGTACTTC

v_gene: TRBV6-5
d_gene: .
len: 14
j_gene: TRBJ2-5
abundance: .
CDR3aa: CASTPILGSGTQYF
CDR3nt: TGTGCCAGCACCCCAATCTTGGGGTCGGGGACCCAGTACTTC

v_gene: TRBV5-1
d_gene: TRBD2
len: 15
j_gene: TRBJ2-1
abundance: .
CDR3aa: CASSLNSGSDYEQFF
CDR3nt: TGCGCCAGCAGCTTGAATAGCGGGAGTGATTATGAGCAGTTCTTC

v_gene: TRBV3-1/TRBV3-2
d_gene: TRBD1
len: 13
j_gene: TRBJ1-1
abundance: .
CDR3aa: CASSHDRGRGAFF
CDR3nt: TGTGCCAGCAGCCACGACAGGGGGCGAGGGGCTTTCTTT

v_gene: TRBV4-1
d_gene: .
len: 13
j_gene: TRBJ1-4
abundance: few
CDR3aa: CASSDKMGEKLFF
CDR3nt: TGCGCCAGCAGCGACAAAATGGGTGAAAAACTGTTTTTT

v_gene: TRBV5-1
d_gene: TRBD2
len: 16
j_gene: TRBJ2-3
abundance: .
CDR3aa: CASSSGTSGITDTQYF
CDR3nt: TGCGCCAGCAGTTCCGGGACTAGCGGAATCACAGATACGCAGTATTTT

v_gene: TRBV27
d_gene: TRBD1
len: 17
j_gene: TRBJ2-5
abundance: few
CDR3aa: CASNAHGTGGRRETQYF
CDR3nt: TGTGCCAGCAATGCTCATGGGACAGGGGGCCGGAGGGAGACCCAGTACTTC

v_gene: TRBV13
d_gene: .
len: 11
j_gene: TRBJ1-1
abundance: .
CDR3aa: CASSLVGRAFF
CDR3nt: TGTGCCAGCAGCTTAGTTGGACGAGCTTTCTTT

v_gene: TRBV5-6
d_gene: .
len: 15
j_gene: TRBJ1-1
abundance: .
CDR3aa: CASSLDGTMNTEAFF
CDR3nt: TGTGCCAGCAGCTTGGACGGCACCATGAACACTGAAGCTTTCTTT

v_gene: TRBV7-9
d_gene: .
len: 15
j_gene: TRBJ2-1
abundance: .
CDR3aa: CASSPDGFSYNEQFF
CDR3nt: TGTGCCAGCAGCCCGGACGGCTTCTCCTACAATGAGCAGTTCTTC

v_gene: TRBV27
d_gene: .
len: 14
j_gene: TRBJ1-1
abundance: .
CDR3aa: CASSNQGGGTEAFF
CDR3nt: TGTGCCAGCAGTAACCAGGGCGGGGGCACTGAAGCTTTCTTT

v_gene: TRBV28
d_gene: .
len: 13
j_gene: TRBJ2-7
abundance: .
CDR3aa: CASSLSPDYERYF
CDR3nt: TGTGCCAGCAGTTTATCCCCGGACTACGAGCGGTACTTC

v_gene: TRBV5-1
d_gene: .
len: 13
j_gene: TRBJ2-7
abundance: .
CDR3aa: CASSLEPGRGQYF
CDR3nt: TGCGCCAGCAGCTTGGAGCCAGGCCGAGGGCAGTACTTC

v_gene: TRBV30
d_gene: .
len: 15
j_gene: TRBJ2-3
abundance: once
CDR3aa: CAWGQKGGPRGTQYF
CDR3nt: TGTGCCTGGGGACAAAAGGGGGGGCCAAGGGGTACGCAGTATTTT